This TCR beta chain was captured in a study of blood T cell repertoires in COVID-19. Study summary: The United States, Italy and Spain supplied acute and convalescent COVID-19 samples. In each case, the material was cDNA or gDNA derived from T cells, B-cell-depleted T cells, or PBMCs.

The CDR3 runs to 14 residues. Between the trimmed V and J ends, which lost 0 bases and 6 bases, there was a span of 9 bases. Germline V gene data show CDR1 as PRHDT and CDR2 as FYEKMQ (reference sequence). Per the study methods: Quantification of nucleated cells was approximated via reference gene primer amplification. The method was immunoSEQ multiplex PCR; TCRdb's version includes in-frame clones alone and lacks a portion of them. That table furnishes V, J and clone size, whereas the DNA furnished D and trimming. The data hold some 300,000 clones, with approximately 86% observed a single time. This chain uses TRBV13 with TRBJ2-1, with D possibly TRBD2 on 5 matching bases. Sequencing was done on a sample of peripheral blood. This clonotype was obtained from a man younger than 30 with active or convalescent COVID-19. DNA of the CDR3: TGTGCCAGCAGCTTAGGCGCTAGCCGCAATGAGCAGTTCTTC. As protein: CASSLGASRNEQFF.